This T cell receptor beta chain emerged from a study of T cells in Graves' hyperthyroidism and ophthalmopathy. The wider study: Pretreatment peripheral blood was obtained at initial diagnosis. General study points: Ophthalmopathy could be told apart from stable hyperthyroidism with a 13 V-J model. Blood held most thyroid clonotypes expanded above 0.001 frequency.

Recently diagnosed hyperthyroidism of less than 2 months' duration affected patients aged 18 to 65. Turning to this clonotype: Its target is not known.

TCR beta CDR3 region amplification was performed from RNA transcripts. The TCR CDR3 first-round RT-PCR relied on the HTBI primer set. TCRdb itself ran the multiplex PCR reads through MiXCR, one entry per CDR3 protein. The sample gives approximately 630,000 distinct CDR3 sequences, around 16% of which show up once; less than 4.5% is in the top ten. This CDR3 is built from 17 residues. V shed 3 bases, J shed 2 bases, and the junction held 11 bases outside the gene matches. CDR1 is MNHEY, CDR2 SVGAGI, per germline. The specimen was blood. This TCR came from a woman aged 25 to 39 with Graves' hyperthyroidism. The chain recombines TRBV6-5 with TRBJ2-7, with TRBD2 matching 9 bases. CDR3: CASSYRLAGLRAYEQYF. CDR3 in DNA: TGTGCCAGCAGTTATCGTCTAGCGGGGCTCAGGGCCTACGAGCAGTACTTC.